The next 16 T cell receptor beta chains were all read from a single sample in a study of CD8+ T cells in alopecia areata. Reverse transcribed after extraction, RNA yielded cDNA as the sequencing template. Method: immunoSEQ multiplex PCR; TCRdb's copy keeps in-frame clones and lacks some. This sample has some 210,000 clones; approximately 52% occur once, and the top ten carry approximately 0.5%. The sample was CD4+ T cells sorted from blood, taken at week 0. These receptors came from a human donor with alopecia areata.

Notes on this clone: Other DNA sequences in the sample encode the same CDR3. The chain links TRBV5-6 to TRBJ1-2, with TRBD1 as a possible D gene (6 bases). There are 13 residues in the CDR3. V shed 3 bases and J shed 4 bases, with 10 bases lying between them. Per germline, CDR1 SGHDT and CDR2 YYEEEE. The CDR3 here is CASSSTGRYGYTF. The CDR3 DNA is TGTGCCAGCAGCTCCACAGGGCGCTATGGCTACACCTTC.

The chain is built from TRBV6-1 and TRBJ2-6; possible D gene TRBD1, 6 bases. This CDR3 contains 16 residues. Per germline, CDR1 MNHNS and CDR2 SASEGT. With 2 bases removed from V and 1 base from J, the gap between germline ends came to 9 bases. The CDR3: CASSEWGQSGANVLTF. As DNA, the CDR3 is TGTGCCAGCAGTGAATGGGGGCAGTCTGGGGCCAACGTCCTGACTTTC.

In its sample, this clone was seen a few times. V is TRBV2 and J is TRBJ2-3, with unresolved D. The CDR3 spans 16 residues. Germline V gene lookup returns CDR1 SNHLY and CDR2 FYNNEI. The ends were cut back, 6 bases at V and 6 bases at J, with 22 bases in the middle. The CDR3 DNA reads as TGTGCCAGCAGCGAGCCGGACCCGAGGATCGCCGATACGCAGTATTTT. Its protein is CASSEPDPRIADTQYF.

This clone has only a few counts. J is TRBJ2-7 and V is TRBV29-1; TRBD1 is a possible D gene (6 bases). The CDR3 loop spans 12 amino acids. Trimming removed 3 bases at V and 4 bases at J, with 10 bases between. Per the germline V gene, CDR1 is SQVTM and CDR2 is ANQGSEA. CDR3 sequence reads: CSVDTGKYEQYF. The CDR3 bases are TGCAGCGTTGACACAGGGAAGTACGAGCAGTACTTC.

V is TRBV4-1 and J is TRBJ1-1; D is unclear. V dropped 5 bases and J dropped 9 bases, with 13 bases sitting between them. Germline-derived CDR1 and CDR2 are MGHRA and YSYEKL. The CDR3 contains 12 residues. In DNA form, the CDR3 reads TGCGCCAGCAGCTTCTTGGGCGGGAAAGCTTTCTTT. This sequence encodes CASSFLGGKAFF.

This rearrangement joins TRBV5-6 to TRBJ1-4, with TRBD1 identical over 9 bases. The CDR3 sequence is 14 residues long. The V segment lost 4 bases and the J segment 7 bases; nucleotides outside the gene matches: 5. Per germline, CDR1 SGHDT and CDR2 YYEEEE. The CDR3 reads CASSADRGGEKLFF. DNA of the CDR3: TGTGCCAGCAGCGCGGACAGGGGAGGTGAAAAACTGTTTTTT.

The chain carries TRBV5-6 and TRBJ2-7, with 7 bases that match TRBD2. The trim removed 1 base at V and 2 bases at J, leaving 6 bases unmatched. CDR1 is SGHDT and CDR2 is YYEEEE in the germline V gene. The CDR3 spans 15 residues. CDR3 in amino acids: CASSLSPGGTYEQYF. CDR3 DNA sequence: TGTGCCAGCAGCTTGTCCCCGGGAGGAACCTACGAGCAGTACTTC.

This clone appeared a few times. The chain joins TRBV7-2 to TRBJ1-2; TRBD1 agrees at 7 bases. CDR1 and CDR2 from the germline V gene are SGHTA and FQGNSA. The CDR3 extends over 16 amino acids. The trim removed 2 bases at V and 3 bases at J, leaving 9 bases unmatched. The CDR3 here is CASSLFLDREDYGYTF. The CDR3 bases are TGTGCCAGCAGCTTATTCCTAGACAGGGAGGACTATGGCTACACCTTC.

This chain uses TRBV4-1 with TRBJ2-2; 11 nucleotides line up with TRBD2. V shed 2 bases, J shed 4 bases, and the junction held 6 bases outside the gene matches. The CDR3 extends over 17 amino acids. Germline CDR1 MGHRA, CDR2 YSYEKL. DNA for the CDR3: TGCGCCAGCAGCCAACCCGGGACTAGCGGAATCACCGGGGAGCTGTTTTTT. It yields the protein CASSQPGTSGITGELFF.

This chain links TRBV15 with TRBJ2-7; no firm D call. V gave up 5 bases and J gave up 2 bases, with 10 bases separating them. This CDR3 is 13 amino acids long. The germline V gene has CDR1 LNHNV and CDR2 YYDKDF (reference sequence). CDR3 bases: TGTGCCACCAGCCCCCGCACAACCTACGAGCAGTACTTC. This gives the protein CATSPRTTYEQYF.

The sample holds many counts of this clone. This sequence joins TRBV7-9 and TRBJ2-7; no reliable D call. The CDR3 has 12 residues. Germline assignment: CDR1 SEHNR and CDR2 FQNEAQ (reference sequence). Trimming pared 3 bases from V and 6 bases from J, leaving 9 bases between. CDR3 residues: CASSFDGREQYF. The CDR3 DNA is TGTGCCAGCAGCTTCGACGGACGCGAGCAGTACTTC.

The chain couples TRBV5-1 to TRBJ2-2; D is unclear. Germline V gene sequence: CDR1 SGHRS, CDR2 YFSETQ. V was clipped by 0 bases and J by 1 base, with 10 bases between them. This CDR3 has 16 residues. The CDR3 loop is CASSLEVPLNTGELFF. The CDR3 DNA sequence: TGCGCCAGCAGCTTGGAAGTTCCACTGAACACCGGGGAGCTGTTTTTT.

This clone has only a few counts. V gene TRBV7-9 combines with J gene TRBJ2-3, with D maybe TRBD1 (5 bases). V lost 5 bases and J lost 1, with 13 bases in between. This CDR3 is 15 amino acids long. Germline CDR1 and CDR2: SEHNR and FQNEAQ (reference sequence). This CDR3 is CASSPRGKGTDTQYF. CDR3 DNA: TGTGCCAGCAGCCCTAGGGGAAAGGGCACAGATACGCAGTATTTT.

This clone showed up just a few times. The chain couples TRBV29-1 to TRBJ1-2; TRBD1 is a possible D gene (5 bases). CDR1 is SQVTM and CDR2 is ANQGSEA in the germline V gene. Trimming removed 4 bases at V and 2 bases at J, with 5 bases between. This CDR3 spans 11 amino acids. The CDR3 here is CSVAGNYGYTF. In DNA form, the CDR3 reads TGCAGCGTTGCAGGGAACTATGGCTACACCTTC.

The chain has TRBV30 and TRBJ2-3; possibly TRBD2 for D (6 bases). Germline V gene data show CDR1 as GTSNPN and CDR2 as SVGIG (reference sequence). The CDR3 length is 13 residues. CDR3 in amino acids: CAILTGGTDTQYF. CDR3 DNA sequence: TGTGCTATTCTTACGGGGGGCACAGATACGCAGTATTTT.

The chain is built from TRBV7-8 and TRBJ2-3; TRBD2 might be the D (5 bases). The V end was cut by 1 base, the J end by 2 bases, with 7 bases between. Germline V gene lookup returns CDR1 SGHVS and CDR2 FQNEAQ. This CDR3 is 14 amino acids long. The CDR3 DNA reads as TGTGCCAGCAGCTTAGTTCTAGCCACAGATACGCAGTATTTT. Translation gives CASSLVLATDTQYF.